These 27 T cell receptor beta chains were all obtained from the same sample, sequenced in a study of T cell responses to AZD1222 COVID-19 vaccine. Sequenced by immunoSEQ multiplex PCR; TCRdb stores in-frame clones only, minus some. The data show about 97,000 clones, with approximately 91% seen just once and 2.8% held by the top ten. Material: peripheral blood, obtained on day 0 of AZD1222 vaccination. The receptors derive from an adult in good health.

The chain joins TRBV19 to TRBJ1-2; D is undetermined. The CDR3 is made up of 15 amino acids. Per the germline V gene, CDR1 is LNHDA and CDR2 is SQIVND (reference sequence). Trimming shortened V by 0 bases and J by 7 bases, and 15 bases separated the two germline ends. The CDR3 is CASSIDRQIFSGYTF. As DNA, the CDR3 is TGTGCCAGTAGTATAGATCGACAAATCTTTAGTGGCTACACCTTC.

Comment on this clone: A read error may account for a junction end that differs from germline. The chain carries TRBV3-1 (or the pseudogene TRBV3-2) and TRBJ2-7, with a weak D call TRBD2 (6 bases). The germline V gene has CDR1 LGHDT and CDR2 YNNKEL (reference sequence). The CDR3 runs to 12 residues. CDR3 DNA: TGTGCCAGCAGCCAAGGGGAGGCAGGGTCGTGGTTC. Its protein product is CASSQGEAGSWF.

The gene calls are TRBV6-5 and TRBJ1-4; maybe TRBD1 (6 bases). The CDR3 spans 15 residues. V lost 3 bases, J lost 1 base, and 9 bases lay in between. Germline values: CDR1 MNHEY, CDR2 SVGAGI. Written as DNA, the CDR3 is TGTGCCAGCAGTTATGGGGGCGAAACTAATGAAAAACTGTTTTTT. Its protein product is CASSYGGETNEKLFF.

This clone was found a few times. V gene TRBV6-5 combines with J gene TRBJ1-5; D is uncertain. Germline CDR1 MNHEY, CDR2 SVGAGI. V shed 7 bases and J shed 0 bases, with 13 bases lying between them. The CDR3 is 15 residues long. CDR3 residues: CASKTRTASNQPQHF. The CDR3 nucleotides are TGTGCCAGCAAGACCCGGACGGCTAGCAATCAGCCCCAGCATTTT.

The chain joins TRBV3-1 (or the pseudogene TRBV3-2) to TRBJ1-1, with D perhaps TRBD1 (6 bases). This CDR3 has 16 amino acids. Deletions cut 1 base from V and 3 bases from J, with 15 bases between. Germline V gene data show CDR1 as LGHDT and CDR2 as YNNKEL (reference sequence). The DNA of the CDR3 is TGTGCCAGCAGCCAAGTAACGGGGGGGGCAGACACTGAAGCTTTCTTT. This gives the protein CASSQVTGGADTEAFF.

The chain carries TRBV7-8 and TRBJ1-1; possible D gene TRBD1, 5 bases. The germline V and J ends were trimmed by 5 bases and 0 bases, with 10 bases remaining between them. Germline CDR1 reads SGHVS; CDR2 reads FQNEAQ. This CDR3 has 14 amino acids. The DNA for the CDR3 is TGTGCCAGCAGCGCGGGACGGGTGAACACTGAAGCTTTCTTT. Translating it yields CASSAGRVNTEAFF.

The chain links TRBV11-3 to TRBJ2-7, with D hard to call. Looked up from germline, CDR1 is SGHNT and CDR2 is YENEEA. The ends were cut back, 6 bases at V and 7 bases at J, with 13 bases in the middle. CDR3 length: 12 amino acids. CDR3 residues: CASSFRVKEQYF. As DNA, the CDR3 is TGTGCCAGCAGTTTCCGGGTTAAGGAGCAGTACTTC.

The chain employs TRBV6-6 and TRBJ1-5; D possibly corresponds to TRBD1 (6 bases). The CDR3 runs to 15 residues. Trimming shortened V by 4 bases and J by 4 bases, and 14 bases separated the two germline ends. Germline V CDR1 and CDR2: MNHNY, SVGAGI (reference sequence). This CDR3 is CASSSPQGWNQPQHF. As DNA, the CDR3 is TGTGCCAGCAGTTCCCCACAGGGATGGAATCAGCCCCAGCATTTT.

The CDR3 loop reads CASSQRGSGDGYTF. The CDR3 nucleotides read TGTGCCAGCAGCCAACGGGGATCCGGGGATGGCTACACCTTC. This chain uses TRBV3-1 (or the pseudogene TRBV3-2) with TRBJ1-2; D ambiguous. Trimming shortened V by 2 bases and J by 6 bases, and 13 bases separated the two germline ends. Per the germline V gene, CDR1 is LGHDT and CDR2 is YNNKEL (reference sequence). The CDR3 extends over 14 amino acids.

The V and J genes are TRBV7-9 and TRBJ1-1, with unresolved D. The CDR3 runs to 12 residues. Trimming took 1 base from V and 8 from J, leaving 8 bases between them. Germline assignment: CDR1 SEHNR and CDR2 FQNEAQ (reference sequence). CDR3 coding DNA: TGTGCCAGCAGCTTAGTACAAATCGAAGCTTTCTTT. This codes for CASSLVQIEAFF.

The rearrangement uses TRBV24-1 and TRBJ2-3, with D possibly being TRBD1 (5 bases). The CDR3 is 15 amino acids. Per the germline V gene, CDR1 is KGHDR and CDR2 is SFDVKD. Between the trimmed V and J ends, which lost 3 bases and 4 bases, there was a span of 13 bases. The CDR3, as DNA: TGTGCCACCAGTGATACAACCCAGACAGCAGATACGCAGTATTTT. Protein: CATSDTTQTADTQYF.

The chain is built from TRBV6-5 and TRBJ2-7, with 10 nucleotides matching TRBD1. Germline CDR1 MNHEY, CDR2 SVGAGI. V lost 6 bases to trimming and J lost 6 bases; unmatched junction nucleotides: 8. The CDR3 loop spans 14 amino acids. In DNA form, the CDR3 reads TGTGCCAGCAGCCCGGGACAGGGGTCATCCGAGCAGTACTTC. It specifies CASSPGQGSSEQYF.

This clone has a single count. CDR3 in DNA: TGCGCCAGCAGCCAAGATTCGGGGGCGCCTGGCTATGGCTACACCTTC. Amino acid sequence: CASSQDSGAPGYGYTF. The V gene is TRBV4-3, the J gene TRBJ1-2; TRBD1 might be the D (6 bases). V was clipped by 0 bases and J by 4 bases, with 15 bases between them. Germline values: CDR1 LGHNA, CDR2 YSLEER. CDR3 length: 16 residues.

This chain links TRBV5-4 with TRBJ1-3; 7 nucleotides line up with TRBD1. With 4 bases clipped from V and 0 bases from J, the junction kept 10 bases outside the gene matches. CDR3 length equals 17 residues. Germline V gives CDR1 SGHNT, CDR2 YYREEE (reference sequence). The CDR3 sequence is CASSRTGDRGSGNTIYF. As DNA, the CDR3 is TGTGCCAGCAGCCGTACAGGGGATCGGGGCTCTGGAAACACCATATATTTT.

This chain connects TRBV27 to TRBJ1-5; no firm D call. Germline CDR1 and CDR2: MNHEY and SMNVEV (reference sequence). The CDR3 has 15 residues. V was pared by 4 bases and J by 0 bases, with 10 bases between. CDR3 DNA sequence: TGTGCCAGCAGTTCCACAGCATATAGCAATCAGCCCCAGCATTTT. Its translation: CASSSTAYSNQPQHF.

The chain joins TRBV28 to TRBJ2-3; no firm D call. This CDR3 contains 12 residues. Germline CDR1 and CDR2: MDHEN and SYDVKM. V gave up 5 bases and J gave up 10 bases, with 13 bases separating them. The CDR3 sequence: CASSPLFVSQYF. As DNA, the CDR3 is TGTGCCAGCAGTCCCCTCTTTGTGTCGCAGTATTTT.

The chain recombines TRBV5-1 with TRBJ1-1, with a possible D match to TRBD1 (6 bases). V was pared by 4 bases and J by 5 bases, with 21 bases between. The CDR3 has 16 amino acids. Germline assignment: CDR1 SGHRS and CDR2 YFSETQ. The CDR3 DNA sequence: TGCGCCAGCAGCGTCCGGGACACCTTAACGTTTACTGAAGCTTTCTTT. Translated: CASSVRDTLTFTEAFF.

The chain combines TRBV30 with TRBJ1-5; 7 bases fit TRBD1. This CDR3 has 15 amino acids. Looked up from germline, CDR1 is GTSNPN and CDR2 is SVGIG (reference sequence). Trimming cost V 2 bases and J 6 bases; bases outside gene matches: 10. CDR3 sequence (DNA): TGTGCCTGGAGTCTAGGGGGCGGGTTGGGTCAGCCCCAGCATTTT. Protein sequence: CAWSLGGGLGQPQHF.

The chain links TRBV12-3 or TRBV12-4 to TRBJ1-2; D ambiguous. The CDR3 totals 13 residues. Between the trimmed V and J ends, which lost 6 bases and 7 bases, there was a span of 15 bases. CDR3 loop: CASSPDTIIGYTF. CDR3 nucleotide sequence: TGTGCCAGCAGCCCCGACACGATAATTGGCTACACCTTC.

The genes are TRBV9 and TRBJ2-3, with a tentative D call TRBD2 (6 bases). Trimming cost V 4 bases and J 0 bases, with 9 bases left between them. This CDR3 contains 14 residues. Germline CDR1 and CDR2: SGDLS and YYNGEE. The CDR3 region has the DNA TGTGCCAGCAGCTCGGGACTTAGCACAGATACGCAGTATTTT. This gives the protein CASSSGLSTDTQYF.

This chain connects TRBV6-5 to TRBJ1-2, with TRBD1 identical over 7 bases. J was trimmed by 2 bases and V by 5 bases; bases with no gene match: 5. The CDR3 runs to 14 residues. Germline V gene sequence: CDR1 MNHEY, CDR2 SVGAGI. The CDR3 DNA reads TGTGCCAGCAGTCTACAACAGGGGAACTATGGCTACACCTTC. It yields the protein CASSLQQGNYGYTF.

This sequence joins TRBV10-3 and TRBJ1-3; D might be TRBD1 (5 bases). The CDR3 contains 15 residues. Trimming stripped 3 bases from V and 3 bases from J, with 12 bases between. The V gene's germline CDR1 is ENHRY and CDR2 SYGVKD. CDR3 nucleotide sequence: TGTGCCATCAGTGATTGGGGCTCTATTGGAAACACCATATATTTT. Translated: CAISDWGSIGNTIYF.

This clone was seen once. The genes are TRBV11-3 and TRBJ2-1; 9 bases match TRBD2. The J segment lost 5 bases and the V segment lost 5 bases, leaving 16 bases of the junction unmatched. The germline V gene encodes CDR1 SGHNT and CDR2 YENEEA. CDR3 length: 18 amino acids. The CDR3 bases are TGTGCCAGCAGCCCACCAGGGGTTGCGGGGGGGACTAACAATGAGCAGTTCTTC. Residues: CASSPPGVAGGTNNEQFF.

V usage is TRBV7-2 and J usage is TRBJ1-3; the D gene is possibly TRBD1 (5 bases). Germline CDR1 SGHTA, CDR2 FQGNSA. The CDR3 covers 15 residues. V dropped 9 bases and J dropped 0 bases, with 15 bases sitting between them. CDR3 nucleotide sequence: TGTGCCAGTGGGGCGGCATCCTACTCTGGAAACACCATATATTTT. Translated, it gives CASGAASYSGNTIYF.

V usage is TRBV2 and J usage is TRBJ2-5, with D perhaps TRBD1 or TRBD2 (5 bases each). V gave up 5 bases and J gave up 1 base, with 8 bases separating them. CDR3 length: 13 residues. Germline CDR1 is SNHLY and CDR2 is FYNNEI. CDR3 nucleotide sequence: TGTGCCAGCAGTCGGGACCGCCAAGAGACCCAGTACTTC. It encodes CASSRDRQETQYF.

The chain employs TRBV28 and TRBJ1-3, with D maybe TRBD1 (5 bases). This CDR3 comprises 16 residues. Per germline, CDR1 MDHEN and CDR2 SYDVKM. V gave up 6 bases and J gave up 3 bases, with 18 bases separating them. The CDR3 DNA is TGTGCCAGCAGCCCCGGGGGGGGGAGCTTTGGAAACACCATATATTTT. This sequence encodes CASSPGGGSFGNTIYF.

The V gene is TRBV4-1, the J gene TRBJ2-7; a weak D match, TRBD1 (6 bases). Trimming pared 4 bases from V and 4 bases from J, leaving 11 bases between. Germline CDR1 MGHRA, CDR2 YSYEKL. The CDR3 runs to 13 residues. CDR3 bases: TGCGCCAGCAGCCGGGACATGGTTTACGAGCAGTACTTC. It specifies CASSRDMVYEQYF.